These T cell receptor beta chains were read from a single sample in a study of patients and donors after allogeneic stem cell transplantation. A single record per CDR3 protein comes from TCRdb applying MiXCR to the RT-PCR reads. The data show fewer than 12,000 distinct CDR3 sequences, around 20% seen once. Sequenced: blood, either unsorted or a sorted T cell fraction (not recorded which). Receptors originate from a human donor who was either an allogeneic HSCT recipient or a stem cell or donor lymphocyte infusion donor (not recorded which). It is not recorded whose cells these are; they may come from a transplant donor. Both conserved end residues are trimmed from each CDR3. A D gene is named only where the DNA matches it firmly.

TRBV5-4,TRBD2,ASSFTTGLQQTQY
TRBV9,TRBD2,ASSVVAAGGTDTQY
TRBV29-1,.,SVEEWGRGAWGGKLF
TRBV20-1,TRBD1,SARGPRDREGAF
TRBV30,.,AWSVSGPGGAPLH
TRBV6-5,TRBD1,ASSYKTGAGPYEQY
TRBV23-1,.,ASSQPGRGTNQPQH
TRBV15,TRBD2,ATSRDRGGSETQY
TRBV11-3,.,ASSLDLGPSFYNEQF
TRBV10-3,.,AISGTSGETQY
TRBV12-3/TRBV12-4,.,ASSQREYGKLF
TRBV6-2/TRBV6-3,.,ASRYWTAPETQY
TRBV3-1,.,ASSQDSGSKDIQY
TRBV10-3,.,AIRDNLNTEAF
TRBV9,.,ASSVANPPGEQF
TRBV5-1,.,ASSPGESYYEQY
TRBV5-1,.,ASSSGPQNYGYT
TRBV20-1,TRBD1,SATDRGPRTEAF
TRBV3-1,.,ASSQFGPPPGEQY
TRBV12-5,.,ASAPDREAF
TRBV10-3,.,AIRIGQIYGYT
TRBV27,TRBD1,ASSLRQGARGYT
TRBV5-1,.,ASSLSGLNTEAF
TRBV10-3,.,AISESRASSGANVLT
TRBV3-1,TRBD2,ASSHGTSGAGELF
TRBV30,.,AWTGEYNEQF
TRBV16,.,ASSSRQGGEQY
TRBV6-2/TRBV6-3,TRBD1,ASTFLSPGQGRNGYT
TRBV7-2,.,ASSLVRGLGNTIY
TRBV7-6,.,ASSLVSTEAF
TRBV7-6,.,ASSLGRAANYGYT
TRBV4-3,.,ASSQEGPSYEQY
TRBV3-1,.,ARRDNTYEQY
TRBV20-1,.,SARDYSGGNTEAF
TRBV20-1,TRBD1,SALTPTGAIYGYT
TRBV20-1,.,SAGRGIAYNEQF
TRBV13,.,ASSRKGGNEKLF
TRBV11-2,.,ASSLSYSLNEKLF
TRBV12-3/TRBV12-4,TRBD2,ASSLGTSGGQETQY
TRBV5-5,.,ASSLIGGPEAF